Shown below are 24 T cell receptor beta chains from a single sample sequenced in a study of cytomegalovirus exposure and HLA in healthy donors. Primers included in the PCR were 60 Vbeta and 13 Jbeta primers. Clones were sequenced by immunoSEQ multiplex PCR, and TCRdb holds only the in-frame ones, with some missing. This sample carries 100,000 to 120,000 clones, roughly 79% of them seen once, and the ten largest clones take 5.6%. Sequenced input: PBMCs. The receptor set was obtained from a male donor in good health and CMV-seronegative.

This clone was seen a handful of times. V usage is TRBV5-1 and J usage is TRBJ2-7; 8 nucleotides match TRBD1. This CDR3 spans 14 amino acids. Germline CDR1 reads SGHRS; CDR2 reads YFSETQ. Unmatched junction bases numbered 9, after V lost 4 bases and J lost 6 bases. The CDR3: CASSTDREPPEQYF. CDR3 bases: TGCGCCAGCAGCACGGACAGGGAACCCCCCGAGCAGTACTTC.

This chain joins TRBV2 and TRBJ2-1; perhaps TRBD2 as D (6 bases). Germline loops: CDR1 SNHLY, CDR2 FYNNEI. V lost 0 bases and J lost 7, with 19 bases in between. The CDR3 is 17 residues long. CDR3 amino acids: CASSEAKGLLPSNEQFF. The CDR3 bases are TGTGCCAGCAGTGAAGCTAAGGGACTCTTGCCTTCGAATGAGCAGTTCTTC.

V is TRBV19 and J is TRBJ1-5; 10 bases align to TRBD1. Per the germline V gene, CDR1 is LNHDA and CDR2 is SQIVND (reference sequence). V lost 1 base to trimming and J lost 2 bases; unmatched junction nucleotides: 14. The CDR3 contains 20 residues. CDR3 amino acids: CASSIGGQGGLAVRNQPQHF. CDR3 bases: TGTGCCAGTAGTATAGGTGGACAGGGGGGCCTCGCTGTTCGCAATCAGCCCCAGCATTTT.

V is TRBV28 and J is TRBJ2-6; D is possibly TRBD1 (6 bases). Germline V lookup: CDR1 MDHEN, CDR2 SYDVKM. The CDR3 has 15 amino acids. V dropped 8 bases and J dropped 0 bases, with 11 bases sitting between them. The CDR3 bases are TGTGCCAGCGGGACACCGGTCTCTGGGGCCAACGTCCTGACTTTC. Translating it yields CASGTPVSGANVLTF.

The chain couples TRBV30 to TRBJ2-6; D gene ambiguous. The germline gives CDR1 GTSNPN, CDR2 SVGIG (reference sequence). This CDR3 is built from 13 residues. Trimming took off 4 bases at V and 4 bases at J, with 8 bases between the two ends. The CDR3 nucleotides are TGTGCCTGGAATTTCGCGGGGGCCAACGTCCTGACTTTC. Protein sequence: CAWNFAGANVLTF.

The chain recombines TRBV7-9 with TRBJ2-7; TRBD2 aligns across 11 bases. J lost 6 bases, V lost 4 bases, and 17 bases had no gene match. The CDR3 covers 18 residues. Per germline, CDR1 SEHNR and CDR2 FQNEAQ (reference sequence). The CDR3 coding sequence is TGTGCCAGCAGCTACCAACCTCCTGATCTAGCGGGAGGACGCGAGCAGTACTTC. Encoded protein: CASSYQPPDLAGGREQYF. Full variable domain (missing parts from reference TRBV7-9 and TRBJ2-7): DTGVSQNPRHKITKRGQNVTFRCDPISEHNRLYWYRQTLGQGPEFLTYFQNEAQLEKSRLLSDRFSAERPKGSFSTLEIQRTEQGDSAMYLCASSYQPPDLAGGREQYFGPGTRLTVT.

V and J are TRBV7-9 and TRBJ2-7; D unclear. The V and J ends lost 1 base and 3 bases respectively, with 10 bases between them. CDR1 is SEHNR and CDR2 is FQNEAQ in the germline V gene (reference sequence). The CDR3 length is 14 residues. Here the CDR3 reads CASSLVGNSYEQYF. The CDR3 DNA is TGTGCCAGCAGCTTAGTCGGAAACAGCTACGAGCAGTACTTC.

The chain couples TRBV30 to TRBJ1-1; TRBD1 is a possible D gene (5 bases). CDR1 GTSNPN and CDR2 SVGIG come from the germline V gene (reference sequence). Trimming shortened V by 4 bases and J by 0 bases, and 12 bases separated the two germline ends. This CDR3 comprises 14 residues. The CDR3 reads CAWNWTPMNTEAFF. The CDR3 DNA reads as TGTGCCTGGAACTGGACACCCATGAACACTGAAGCTTTCTTT.

A single count supports this clone. V gene TRBV6-5 combines with J gene TRBJ2-7, with a weak D call TRBD2 (6 bases). The V and J ends lost 7 bases and 2 bases respectively, with 9 bases between them. The CDR3 runs to 12 residues. Germline-derived CDR1 and CDR2 are MNHEY and SVGAGI. CDR3: CASIERAYEQYF. CDR3 nucleotide sequence: TGTGCCAGCATAGAGCGGGCCTACGAGCAGTACTTC.

The rearrangement uses TRBV2 and TRBJ1-4, with TRBD1 identical over 8 bases. Germline CDR1 and CDR2: SNHLY and FYNNEI. This CDR3 region has 14 residues. V lost 7 bases, J lost 2 bases, and 3 bases stayed unmatched. CDR3 sequence (DNA): TGTGCCAGCAATCGACAGGGGACTAATGAAAAACTGTTTTTT. It translates to CASNRQGTNEKLFF.

The gene calls are TRBV28 and TRBJ2-7; D perhaps matches TRBD2 (6 bases). V dropped 10 bases and J dropped 4 bases, with 17 bases sitting between them. Germline V gene sequence: CDR1 MDHEN, CDR2 SYDVKM. This CDR3 is built from 13 residues. CDR3 bases: TGTGCCACCACGAACGGGAGCGGGTACGAGCAGTACTTC. Translation: CATTNGSGYEQYF.

The chain couples TRBV7-2 to TRBJ2-7; 7 nucleotides align to TRBD1. The V gene's germline CDR1 is SGHTA and CDR2 FQGNSA. The CDR3 has 17 amino acids. Losses at the gene ends were 2 bases for V and 3 bases for J; bases not matched to a gene: 13. CDR3 loop: CASSLRTGPGGHYEQYF. CDR3 nucleotide sequence: TGTGCCAGCAGCTTAAGAACAGGGCCAGGGGGTCACTACGAGCAGTACTTC.

The CDR3 region has the DNA TGCAGCGTTGAGGGGGTGGACAGGGGTCTTATCACAGATACGCAGTATTTT. It yields the protein CSVEGVDRGLITDTQYF. The chain employs TRBV29-1 and TRBJ2-3, with 9 bases that match TRBD1. V shed 3 bases and J 2 bases; nucleotides not matched to a gene: 12. CDR1 SQVTM and CDR2 ANQGSEA come from the germline V gene. This CDR3 has 17 amino acids.

The V and J genes are TRBV28 and TRBJ2-3, with 11 bases lining up with TRBD2. The CDR3 has 16 amino acids. J lost 6 bases, V lost 5 bases, and 10 bases had no gene match. Germline CDR1 is MDHEN and CDR2 is SYDVKM. For the CDR3, the DNA is TGTGCCAGCAGTCCGATTCTAGCGGGAGGAGCGGATACGCAGTATTTT. Amino acids: CASSPILAGGADTQYF.

Concerning this clone itself: At one of its ends the junction is not consistent with the germline gene, which may arise from a read error. This chain connects TRBV28 to TRBJ2-2; 9 nucleotides align to TRBD1. Germline V gene data show CDR1 as MDHEN and CDR2 as SYDVKM. The CDR3 spans 16 residues. CDR3 DNA: TGTGCCAGCAGACACCCCGGGACAGGGAACGCCGGGGAGCTGTTTTTT. Amino acids: CASRHPGTGNAGELFF.

The V gene is TRBV11-1, the J gene TRBJ2-7, with 8 bases matching TRBD1. V lost 1 base, J lost 6 bases, and 5 bases stayed unmatched. The CDR3 consists of 14 residues. The germline V gene encodes CDR1 SGHAT and CDR2 FQDESV (reference sequence). The CDR3 nucleotides read TGTGCCAGCAGCTTAGGGACAGGGACATCCGAGCAGTACTTC. Protein sequence: CASSLGTGTSEQYF.

V usage is TRBV11-3 and J usage is TRBJ2-2, with 7 nucleotides matching TRBD1. V shed 1 base and J 4 bases; nucleotides not matched to a gene: 6. Germline V gene data show CDR1 as SGHNT and CDR2 as YENEEA. The CDR3 is 16 amino acids. In DNA form, the CDR3 reads TGTGCCAGCAGCTTAGTAAGCAGACAGGGCACCGGGGAGCTGTTTTTT. This sequence encodes CASSLVSRQGTGELFF.

V is TRBV11-3 and J is TRBJ1-1, with D hard to call. The CDR3 is 14 amino acids. Trimming left V 5 bases short and J 0 bases short, with 10 bases between. Germline V gene data show CDR1 as SGHNT and CDR2 as YENEEA. The CDR3 DNA sequence: TGTGCCAGCAGCGGAGATAACATGAACACTGAAGCTTTCTTT. Its translation: CASSGDNMNTEAFF.

This clone was detected a few times. Different DNA sequences within this sample yield the same CDR3. This chain uses TRBV11-3 with TRBJ2-1, with 13 bases matching TRBD2. The J segment lost 7 bases and the V segment lost 4 bases, leaving 4 bases of the junction unmatched. The V gene's germline CDR1 is SGHNT and CDR2 YENEEA. The CDR3 totals 15 residues. CDR3 region: CASSSSGLAGNEQFF. The CDR3 bases are TGTGCCAGCAGCTCTTCGGGACTAGCGGGAAATGAGCAGTTCTTC. Based on the CDR3 plus reference TRBV11-3 and TRBJ2-1, the full variable domain is EAGVVQSPRYKIIEKKQPVAFWCNPISGHNTLYWYLQNLGQGPELLIRYENEEAVDDSQLPKDRFSAERLKGVDSTLKIQPAELGDSAVYLCASSSSGLAGNEQFFGPGTRLTVL.

The CDR3 sequence: CASSFMETQYF. CDR3 DNA: TGTGCCAGCAGCTTTATGGAGACCCAGTACTTC. The V and J genes are TRBV7-2 and TRBJ2-5; unclear D gene. Per the germline V gene, CDR1 is SGHTA and CDR2 is FQGNSA. The V and J ends lost 3 bases and 5 bases respectively, with 4 bases between them. The CDR3 loop spans 11 amino acids.

Concerning this clone itself: The junction and the germline gene differ at one end; a read error may be behind it. This sequence joins TRBV7-9 and TRBJ2-1; TRBD2 is a possible D gene (5 bases). The CDR3 contains 15 residues. Germline V gives CDR1 SEHNR, CDR2 FQNEAQ (reference sequence). The CDR3 loop is CSSSFPLLVNNEQFF. CDR3 DNA: TGTTCCAGCAGCTTCCCCTTACTAGTGAACAATGAGCAGTTCTTC.

The chain uses TRBV7-2 and TRBJ1-2, with D possibly being TRBD1 (5 bases). Germline CDR1 SGHTA, CDR2 FQGNSA. CDR3 length: 13 residues. V dropped 0 bases and J dropped 6 bases, with 8 bases sitting between them. The DNA for the CDR3 is TGTGCCAGCAGCTTAGCCGGGGGTGATGGCTACACCTTC. This sequence encodes CASSLAGGDGYTF.

This clone came up once. V is TRBV7-9 and J is TRBJ1-5; D perhaps matches TRBD1 (6 bases). The CDR3 has 18 amino acids. In germline, CDR1 is SEHNR, CDR2 FQNEAQ (reference sequence). Trimming took 1 base from V and 4 from J, leaving 20 bases between them. Here the CDR3 reads CASSLGGAGAWGNQPQHF. CDR3 bases: TGTGCCAGCAGCTTAGGTGGTGCGGGGGCTTGGGGGAATCAGCCCCAGCATTTT.

The chain joins TRBV10-3 to TRBJ1-5; TRBD1 aligns across 9 bases. There are 15 residues in the CDR3. V lost 3 bases to trimming and J lost 5 bases; unmatched junction nucleotides: 5. Germline assignment: CDR1 ENHRY and CDR2 SYGVKD. CDR3 region: CAISDSDRGYQPQHF. The CDR3 region has the DNA TGTGCCATCAGTGACTCCGACAGGGGGTATCAGCCCCAGCATTTT.